A single sample gave rise to the 14 T cell receptor beta chains below, sequenced in a study of radiation and T cells in renal cell carcinoma. Time point given: blood 2 weeks post-SBRT. The treatment here: 15 Gy SBRT to primary tumor, nephrectomy 4 weeks later. TCRdb's table, derived via immunoSEQ multiplex PCR, lists solely in-frame clones and lacks some. The sample has 100,000 to 150,000 clones; roughly four fifths are singletons. The sample consisted of blood, taken from a patient whose treatment included radiotherapy and nephrectomy. All receptors come from a man aged 45-65 years with renal cell carcinoma.

CDR3 residues: CASSEALRNQQFF. The CDR3 region has the DNA TGTGCCAGCAGTGAAGCGCTTCGGAATCAGCAGTTCTTC. The V and J genes are TRBV2 and TRBJ2-1; D remains ambiguous. The CDR3 totals 13 residues. The germline V gene has CDR1 SNHLY and CDR2 FYNNEI. Trimming removed 0 bases from V and 11 bases from J, with 11 bases in between.

The chain has TRBV7-3 and TRBJ2-5, with a possible D match to TRBD2 (6 bases). CDR3 length: 16 amino acids. The V end lost 5 bases, the J end lost 2 bases, and 18 bases lay between the germline ends. Germline V gene sequence: CDR1 SGHTA, CDR2 FQGTGA. As DNA, the CDR3 is TGTGCCAGCAGCCTCAGTGGAGGTGGGGGGCAAGAGACCCAGTACTTC. Protein sequence: CASSLSGGGGQETQYF.

CDR3 protein: CSVPPSGTGWYF. The CDR3 region has the DNA TGCAGCGTACCCCCGAGCGGGACTGGTTGGTATTTT. The genes are TRBV29-1 and TRBJ2-3; 7 nucleotides match TRBD2. The CDR3 contains 12 residues. The germline CDR1 and CDR2 sequences are SQVTM and ANQGSEA. The V gene end was trimmed by 6 bases and the J gene end by 14 bases; junction bases not matched to a gene: 14.

The chain joins TRBV5-1 to TRBJ2-2; no clear D gene. The V end lost 0 bases, the J end lost 4 bases, and 13 bases lay between the germline ends. CDR3 length: 16 residues. Germline V lookup: CDR1 SGHRS, CDR2 YFSETQ. This CDR3 reads CASSLDSPLVTGELFF. The CDR3 region has the DNA TGCGCCAGCAGCTTGGACAGTCCCCTAGTCACCGGGGAGCTGTTTTTT.

The gene calls are TRBV28 and TRBJ1-2; 10 bases line up with TRBD1. There are 15 residues in the CDR3. Germline V gene data show CDR1 as MDHEN and CDR2 as SYDVKM. Germline trimming cut 4 bases from V and 8 bases from J; bases unmatched to any gene: 10. DNA for the CDR3: TGTGCCAGCAGTTCCGGGACAGGGGAGGGGTCGGGCTACACCTTC. Translated, it gives CASSSGTGEGSGYTF.

This chain connects TRBV7-9 to TRBJ1-2; 7 bases line up with TRBD1. The V gene's germline CDR1 is SEHNR and CDR2 FQNEAQ (reference sequence). This CDR3 has 17 residues. With V trimmed by 4 bases and J by 5 bases, 16 bases remained unmatched. CDR3 sequence reads: CASSSTGQARKEYGYTF. CDR3 bases: TGTGCCAGCAGCTCTACCGGACAGGCTAGAAAGGAGTATGGCTACACCTTC.

In its sample, this clone was seen once. This sequence joins TRBV6-5 and TRBJ2-1; TRBD2 is a possible D gene (6 bases). Germline-derived CDR1 and CDR2 are MNHEY and SVGAGI. This CDR3 region has 15 residues. V was shortened by 5 bases and J by 5 bases, with 16 bases between the two germline ends. This CDR3 reads CASSAKTSFDNEQFF. CDR3 DNA sequence: TGTGCCAGCAGTGCCAAGACTAGTTTCGACAATGAGCAGTTCTTC.

A word on this clone: It may be a read error: a sequence one base away is much more abundant. V is TRBV13 and J is TRBJ2-2, with D hard to call. The V end lost 6 bases, the J end lost 3 bases, and 2 bases lay between the germline ends. Germline V gene data show CDR1 as PRHDT and CDR2 as FYEKMQ (reference sequence). CDR3 length: 11 residues. CDR3 sequence (DNA): TGTGCCAGCAGATACACCGGGGAGCTGTTTTTT. Its translation is CASRYTGELFF.

The rearrangement uses TRBV6-5 and TRBJ2-1; no clear D. The CDR3 sequence is 11 residues long. Trimming removed 6 bases at V and 7 bases at J, with 7 bases between. The germline gives CDR1 MNHEY, CDR2 SVGAGI. The CDR3 loop is CASRRMNEQFF. CDR3 DNA sequence: TGTGCCAGCAGACGTATGAATGAGCAGTTCTTC.

CDR3 sequence reads: CASSASRARIGDEQFF. CDR3 nucleotides: TGTGCCAGCAGCGCCAGCCGGGCCCGAATAGGCGATGAGCAGTTCTTC. The V and J genes are TRBV9 and TRBJ2-1; D not resolved. The CDR3 spans 16 residues. The V end was cut by 3 bases, the J end by 8 bases, with 21 bases between. Germline CDR1 SGDLS, CDR2 YYNGEE.

This clone has more than one count but fewer than ten. This sequence joins TRBV6-1 and TRBJ2-1, with D possibly TRBD2 on 6 matching bases. The CDR3 runs to 14 residues. Trimming removed 7 bases from V and 7 bases from J, with 17 bases in between. Germline V CDR1 and CDR2: MNHNS, SASEGT. The chain's CDR3 is CASTEISGRNEQFF. CDR3 sequence (DNA): TGTGCCAGCACCGAGATTAGCGGCAGGAATGAGCAGTTCTTC.

The chain employs TRBV9 and TRBJ2-2; 8 bases agree with TRBD2. This CDR3 spans 15 amino acids. Trimming cost V 4 bases and J 3 bases; bases outside gene matches: 5. Looked up from germline, CDR1 is SGDLS and CDR2 is YYNGEE. CDR3: CASSRGGTDTGELFF. The DNA of the CDR3 is TGTGCCAGCAGCCGGGGGGGTACTGACACCGGGGAGCTGTTTTTT. Based on the CDR3 plus reference TRBV9 and TRBJ2-2, the full variable domain is DSGVTQTPKHLITATGQRVTLRCSPRSGDLSVYWYQQSLDQGLQFLIQYYNGEERAKGNILERFSAQQFPDLHSELNLSSLELGDSALYFCASSRGGTDTGELFFGEGSRLTVL.

This rearrangement joins TRBV27 to TRBJ1-2, with a possible D match to TRBD1 (5 bases). The CDR3 runs to 15 residues. The V end was cut by 6 bases, the J end by 4 bases, with 18 bases between. Germline-derived CDR1 and CDR2 are MNHEY and SMNVEV (reference sequence). CDR3 sequence: CASSNAGQGFYGYTF. The CDR3 region has the DNA TGTGCCAGCAGCAACGCCGGGCAGGGATTCTATGGCTACACCTTC.

The chain couples TRBV6-6 to TRBJ2-5, with D possibly called TRBD1 or TRBD2 (5 bases each). From germline, CDR1 is MNHNY and CDR2 SVGAGI (reference sequence). The CDR3 is 13 residues long. The germline V and J ends were trimmed by 8 bases and 5 bases, with 15 bases remaining between them. CDR3 protein: CASARAREETQYF. DNA for the CDR3: TGTGCCAGCGCCAGGGCGAGGGAGGAGACCCAGTACTTC.